Listed below are T cell receptor beta chains from one sample, sequenced in a study of cytomegalovirus exposure and HLA in healthy donors. The method was immunoSEQ multiplex PCR; TCRdb's version includes in-frame clones alone and lacks a portion of them. The sample records roughly 200,000 clones, around 88% being singletons. Sequenced sample: PBMCs. These receptors all come from a woman aged 18-29 years in good health and CMV-seronegative. The CDR3 runs from the conserved cysteine through the conserved F or W. Each record gives: clone size, V gene, D gene, CDR3 protein. D genes are given only for firm matches. Clone size, where shown, is once, few, many, or a class for clones that have expanded.

clone_size: -; v_call: TRBV7-2; d_call: TRBD1; cdr3_aa: CAIYPKGQVTDTQYF
clone_size: few; v_call: TRBV6-6; d_call: -; cdr3_aa: CASSYNRGKLLYEQYF
clone_size: -; v_call: TRBV4-1; d_call: TRBD2; cdr3_aa: CASSQLGGVSGVNTGELFF
clone_size: few; v_call: TRBV7-9; d_call: -; cdr3_aa: CASSLFTVLSSYNEQFF
clone_size: few; v_call: TRBV2; d_call: TRBD2; cdr3_aa: CASNGLAGGTGELFF
clone_size: -; v_call: TRBV28; d_call: -; cdr3_aa: CASISPGFSGNTIYF
clone_size: few; v_call: TRBV9; d_call: -; cdr3_aa: CASSVGPSLYNEQFF
clone_size: few; v_call: TRBV7-2; d_call: -; cdr3_aa: CASIQGGRVGYGYTF
clone_size: once; v_call: TRBV27; d_call: -; cdr3_aa: CASSFSQWPYEQYF
clone_size: few; v_call: TRBV4-3; d_call: TRBD2; cdr3_aa: CASSQDFSGGQSQYF
clone_size: -; v_call: TRBV5-1; d_call: TRBD2; cdr3_aa: CASRYGTSGPSYNEQFF
clone_size: -; v_call: TRBV19; d_call: TRBD1; cdr3_aa: CASSTYGQVARSEKLFF
clone_size: -; v_call: TRBV27; d_call: -; cdr3_aa: CASSLPGNTIYF
clone_size: few; v_call: TRBV6-4; d_call: -; cdr3_aa: CASSVQGIAPYNEQFF
clone_size: -; v_call: TRBV2; d_call: TRBD1; cdr3_aa: CASGAGGGTGELFF
clone_size: -; v_call: TRBV27; d_call: -; cdr3_aa: CASSLTLRGYNEQFF
clone_size: -; v_call: TRBV7-3; d_call: TRBD2; cdr3_aa: CASSAGVPYNEQFF
clone_size: -; v_call: TRBV11-2; d_call: TRBD2; cdr3_aa: CASSLGWEGNNEQFF